The 31 T cell receptor beta chains presented below share a single source sample, sequenced in a study of beta chain features in type 1 diabetes. The investigators reverse transcribed all of the isolated RNA, so they sequenced expressed TCRB transcripts. Clones were sequenced by immunoSEQ multiplex PCR, and TCRdb holds only the in-frame ones, with some missing. This repertoire shows under 450,000 clones, roughly 16% found once; its top ten account for roughly 0.019%. The specimen sequenced was naive CD4+ T cells from blood. These receptors all stem from a woman aged 18-29 years in good health.

This clone has just a few counts. This rearrangement joins TRBV4-3 to TRBJ2-2; 8 nucleotides match TRBD2. Germline assignment: CDR1 LGHNA and CDR2 YSLEER. The V and J ends lost 0 bases and 1 base, in that order; junction bases with no gene match: 1. This CDR3 has 16 residues. CDR3 region: CASSQEGTRNTGELFF. The CDR3 DNA is TGCGCCAGCAGCCAAGAGGGGACTAGGAACACCGGGGAGCTGTTTTTT.

The CDR3 loop reads CASSPRGGAPDYTF. The DNA for the CDR3 is TGCGCCAGCAGCCCCCGAGGAGGGGCCCCCGACTACACCTTC. This rearrangement joins TRBV5-1 to TRBJ1-2; TRBD1 might be the D (5 bases). This CDR3 is 14 amino acids long. V was cut by 4 bases and J by 10 bases, with 20 bases left in between. Germline loops: CDR1 SGHRS, CDR2 YFSETQ.

This clone turned up a few times. This chain links TRBV9 with TRBJ1-4; weak D call: TRBD1 (6 bases). Germline V lookup: CDR1 SGDLS, CDR2 YYNGEE. V lost 0 bases to trimming and J lost 3 bases, with 9 bases between them. This CDR3 is built from 15 residues. DNA of the CDR3: TGTGCCAGCAGCGTAGCTCCAGGGGCTAATGAAAAACTGTTTTTT. Its protein product is CASSVAPGANEKLFF.

The chain is built from TRBV28 and TRBJ2-5, with D unclear. V gave up 5 bases and J gave up 4 bases, with 11 bases separating them. The CDR3 extends over 13 amino acids. CDR1 and CDR2 from the germline V gene are MDHEN and SYDVKM. The CDR3 here is CASSEATPETQYF. The CDR3 DNA reads as TGTGCCAGCAGTGAAGCGACCCCAGAGACCCAGTACTTC.

In its sample, this clone was seen a few times. The chain couples TRBV18 to TRBJ2-7; D uncertain. The CDR3 has 13 amino acids. Germline-derived CDR1 and CDR2 are KGHSH and LQKENI. The ends were cut back, 3 bases at V and 3 bases at J, with 9 bases in the middle. CDR3 sequence (DNA): TGTGCCAGCTCACCCCTCAGCGACTACGAGCAGTACTTC. Its translation: CASSPLSDYEQYF.

This sequence joins TRBV5-1 and TRBJ2-5, with D possibly being TRBD1 (6 bases). The CDR3 length is 14 residues. Trimming pared 0 bases from V and 4 bases from J, leaving 10 bases between. Germline V gives CDR1 SGHRS, CDR2 YFSETQ. The CDR3 DNA sequence: TGCGCCAGCAGCTTGGTGATCAGGGGAGAGACCCAGTACTTC. It yields the protein CASSLVIRGETQYF.

The chain links TRBV5-1 to TRBJ2-1; possible D gene TRBD2, 6 bases. Trimming shortened V by 1 base and J by 0 bases, and 8 bases separated the two germline ends. CDR1 is SGHRS, CDR2 YFSETQ, per germline. The CDR3 is 15 residues long. As DNA, the CDR3 is TGCGCCAGCAGCTTGCTAGCGAACTCCTACAATGAGCAGTTCTTC. Its translation: CASSLLANSYNEQFF.

DNA of the CDR3: TGTGCCAGCAGCTTAGGCGGACTAGCGAGCCCCTACGAGCAGTACTTC. Translating gives CASSLGGLASPYEQYF. The rearrangement uses TRBV7-2 and TRBJ2-7, with 9 nucleotides matching TRBD2. Germline V gene data show CDR1 as SGHTA and CDR2 as FQGNSA. With V trimmed by 1 base and J by 2 bases, 6 bases remained unmatched. The CDR3 is 16 residues long. The variable domain in full, completed from reference TRBV7-2 and TRBJ2-7, reads GAGVSQSPSNKVTEKGKDVELRCDPISGHTALYWYRQSLGQGLEFLIYFQGNSAPDKSGLPSDRFSAERTGGSVSTLTIQRTQQEDSAVYLCASSLGGLASPYEQYFGPGTRLTVT.

The rearrangement uses TRBV6-5 and TRBJ2-1; D may be TRBD2 (6 bases). In germline, CDR1 is MNHEY, CDR2 SVGAGI. The CDR3 consists of 15 residues. The V end lost 10 bases, the J end lost 5 bases, and 21 bases lay between the germline ends. The CDR3 here is CATALFSGANNEQFF. The CDR3 DNA reads as TGTGCCACCGCCTTATTTTCGGGAGCCAACAATGAGCAGTTCTTC.

A few counts support this clone. This sequence joins TRBV7-9 and TRBJ2-2, with TRBD1 as a possible D gene (6 bases). The CDR3 is 15 amino acids. V shed 5 bases and J shed 1 base, with 11 bases lying between them. Germline assignment: CDR1 SEHNR and CDR2 FQNEAQ (reference sequence). CDR3 coding DNA: TGTGCCAGCAGCACCCAGACAGGGAACACCGGGGAGCTGTTTTTT. This gives the protein CASSTQTGNTGELFF.

The chain has TRBV4-2 and TRBJ1-5; D is ambiguous. CDR3 length: 14 residues. V was pared by 4 bases and J by 1 base, with 8 bases between. From germline, CDR1 is LGHNA and CDR2 YNFKEQ. This CDR3 reads CASSPSSSNQPQHF. The CDR3 nucleotides are TGTGCCAGCAGCCCTAGCTCCAGCAATCAGCCCCAGCATTTT.

The chain links TRBV28 to TRBJ2-7, with TRBD1 identical over 8 bases. The V segment lost 5 bases and the J segment 2 bases; nucleotides outside the gene matches: 8. CDR3 length: 15 amino acids. CDR1 is MDHEN, CDR2 SYDVKM, per germline. The CDR3 sequence is CASSLAGTGAYEQYF. Written as DNA, the CDR3 is TGTGCCAGCAGTCTGGCCGGGACAGGCGCCTACGAGCAGTACTTC.

This clone was seen more than once but under ten times. The V call is TRBV15, the J call TRBJ1-5, with a weak D call TRBD1 (5 bases). Trimming removed 5 bases at V and 7 bases at J, with 18 bases between. CDR1 is LNHNV, CDR2 YYDKDF, per germline (reference sequence). This CDR3 has 15 amino acids. CDR3 loop: CATSVHRGKDQPQHF. CDR3 coding DNA: TGTGCCACCAGCGTACATAGGGGAAAGGACCAGCCCCAGCATTTT.

The genes are TRBV29-1 and TRBJ2-5; 7 nucleotides match TRBD1. This CDR3 spans 13 amino acids. V shed 7 bases and J 2 bases; nucleotides not matched to a gene: 7. In germline, CDR1 is SQVTM, CDR2 ANQGSEA. For the CDR3, the DNA is TGCAGCGGAACTCCGGGACAGCAAGAGACCCAGTACTTC. Translating it yields CSGTPGQQETQYF.

The DNA of the CDR3 is TGCGCCAGCAGCCAAGATGTCCGACAGGGATGGAGCACAGATACGCAGTATTTT. It translates to CASSQDVRQGWSTDTQYF. The rearrangement links TRBV4-3 to TRBJ2-3; TRBD1 matches 7 bases. V was pared by 0 bases and J by 0 bases, with 9 bases of the junction left unmatched. Germline-derived CDR1 and CDR2 are LGHNA and YSLEER. This CDR3 region has 18 residues.

This clone was seen only a few times. J is TRBJ2-4 and V is TRBV7-9; D is ambiguous. CDR3 length: 13 residues. The germline gives CDR1 SEHNR, CDR2 FQNEAQ (reference sequence). V was shortened by 5 bases and J by 8 bases, with 13 bases between the two germline ends. The CDR3 DNA is TGTGCCAGCAGCGTCGTAGTACAGTACATTCAGTACTTC. Translated: CASSVVVQYIQYF.

The CDR3 DNA reads TGTGCCAGCTCACGGGGGGGCGTGAGCTCCTACGAGCAGTACTTC. Residues: CASSRGGVSSYEQYF. This chain connects TRBV18 to TRBJ2-7, with D maybe TRBD2 (7 bases). Germline V gene lookup returns CDR1 KGHSH and CDR2 LQKENI. V shed 4 bases and J shed 0 bases, with 13 bases lying between them. The CDR3 consists of 15 residues.

This chain links TRBV9 with TRBJ1-2; D ambiguous. Trimming removed 3 bases at V and 8 bases at J, with 17 bases between. This CDR3 is 14 amino acids long. Germline CDR1 SGDLS, CDR2 YYNGEE. For the CDR3, the DNA is TGTGCCAGCAGCGCAGCAGTGGCGGCAGTGGGCTACACCTTC. Translation gives CASSAAVAAVGYTF.

This clone has just a few counts. The rearrangement uses TRBV2 and TRBJ2-7; 10 nucleotides agree with TRBD2. CDR3 size: 17 residues. The germline V gene encodes CDR1 SNHLY and CDR2 FYNNEI. V was pared by 8 bases and J by 3 bases, with 16 bases of the junction left unmatched. In DNA form, the CDR3 reads TGTGCCAGCCCCGGCCGCCTAGCGGGAGAAACGGTCTACGAGCAGTACTTC. Translating gives CASPGRLAGETVYEQYF.

This clone was seen a few times. This chain joins TRBV11-2 and TRBJ2-1; D is ambiguous. CDR3 length equals 15 residues. The germline CDR1 and CDR2 sequences are SGHAT and FQNNGV. Trimming removed 1 base at V and 4 bases at J, with 11 bases between. The CDR3 is CASSLVFQIYNEQFF. CDR3 nucleotides: TGTGCCAGCAGCTTAGTTTTCCAGATTTACAATGAGCAGTTCTTC.

The rearrangement joins TRBV4-3 to TRBJ1-2; D not certain. CDR1 is LGHNA, CDR2 YSLEER, per germline. Trimming removed 0 bases from V and 7 bases from J, with 12 bases in between. The CDR3 spans 14 residues. The CDR3 DNA reads TGCGCCAGCAGCCAAGAGGGTGGGAGGGTTGGCTACACCTTC. As protein: CASSQEGGRVGYTF.

J is TRBJ2-4 and V is TRBV5-1; 8 bases are a match to TRBD1. The V segment lost 5 bases and the J segment 8 bases; nucleotides outside the gene matches: 3. Germline CDR1 SGHRS, CDR2 YFSETQ. This CDR3 contains 12 residues. The CDR3: CASSPDRDIQYF. For the CDR3, the DNA is TGCGCCAGCAGTCCGGACAGGGACATTCAGTACTTC. The full variable domain, completed using reference TRBV5-1 and TRBJ2-4, is KAGVTQTPRYLIKTRGQQVTLSCSPISGHRSVSWYQQTPGQGLQFLFEYFSETQRNKGNFPGRFSGRQFSNSRSEMNVSTLELGDSALYLCASSPDRDIQYFGAGTRLSVL.

This clone was detected a few times. The J gene is TRBJ2-7, the V gene TRBV6-5, with 8 nucleotides matching TRBD2. This CDR3 is built from 14 residues. Germline V gives CDR1 MNHEY, CDR2 SVGAGI. The trim removed 3 bases at V and 5 bases at J, leaving 6 bases unmatched. The CDR3 nucleotides are TGTGCCAGCAGTTATAGCGGGAAGAGCCACGAGCAGTACTTC. Its translation is CASSYSGKSHEQYF.

This clone was seen only a few times. The rearrangement links TRBV23-1 to TRBJ2-7; 9 bases are a match to TRBD1. TRBV23-1 is assigned to the ORF class and has an uncertain function. After removal of 6 bases from V and 7 bases from J, the junction contained 13 bases not matched to a gene. The CDR3 contains 15 residues. The CDR3 sequence: CASSLTWDRVGEQYF. In DNA, the CDR3 is TGCGCCAGCAGCCTGACGTGGGACAGGGTTGGGGAGCAGTACTTC.

This clone was counted only a few times. The chain is built from TRBV11-2 and TRBJ2-7, with 8 bases aligning to TRBD1. CDR3 length: 15 residues. Looked up from germline, CDR1 is SGHAT and CDR2 is FQNNGV. The junction had 12 bases not matched to a gene; V was cut back by 5 bases and J by 6 bases. CDR3 sequence: CASSLPRTGSREQYF. The CDR3 nucleotides are TGTGCCAGCAGCCTACCCCGGACAGGGTCTCGCGAGCAGTACTTC.

The chain uses TRBV29-1 and TRBJ2-1; D unresolved. The CDR3 loop spans 14 amino acids. The V gene's germline CDR1 is SQVTM and CDR2 ANQGSEA. V dropped 1 base and J dropped 0 bases, with 7 bases sitting between them. This CDR3 is CSVEVASSYNEQFF. The CDR3 DNA follows: TGCAGCGTTGAAGTGGCCAGCTCCTACAATGAGCAGTTCTTC.

In its sample, this clone was seen a few times. The chain uses TRBV29-1 and TRBJ2-7; TRBD2 agrees at 9 bases. V shed 5 bases, J shed 3 bases, and the junction held 5 bases outside the gene matches. Germline V gene sequence: CDR1 SQVTM, CDR2 ANQGSEA. The CDR3 consists of 13 residues. CDR3 DNA sequence: TGCAGCGTTTACCTAGCGGGGATCTACGAGCAGTACTTC. Protein sequence: CSVYLAGIYEQYF.

The chain uses TRBV5-1 and TRBJ1-2; a possible D gene is TRBD1 (5 bases). The V and J ends lost 0 bases and 6 bases respectively, with 12 bases between them. Germline CDR1 is SGHRS and CDR2 is YFSETQ. The CDR3 has 14 amino acids. The CDR3 loop is CASSLVGGSDGYTF. CDR3 DNA: TGCGCCAGCAGCTTGGTTGGGGGGAGTGATGGCTACACCTTC.

This clone was counted only a few times. The V and J genes are TRBV14 and TRBJ2-2; TRBD2 might be the D (5 bases). Looked up from germline, CDR1 is SGHDN and CDR2 is FVKESK. The CDR3 spans 14 residues. V dropped 6 bases and J dropped 4 bases, with 12 bases sitting between them. For the CDR3, the DNA is TGTGCCAGCAGTTTCGCGGAGGCCACCGGGGAGCTGTTTTTT. Its protein is CASSFAEATGELFF. The full variable domain, its missing parts supplied by reference TRBV14 and TRBJ2-2, is EAGVTQFPSHSVIEKGQTVTLRCDPISGHDNLYWYRRVMGKEIKFLLHFVKESKQDESGMPNNRFLAERTGGTYSTLKVQPAELEDSGVYFCASSFAEATGELFFGEGSRLTVL.

This clone was detected only a few times. The genes are TRBV25-1 and TRBJ1-2; a weak D match, TRBD1 (6 bases). The germline gives CDR1 MGHDK, CDR2 SYGVNS. CDR3 length equals 13 residues. The V end lost 3 bases, the J end lost 8 bases, and 13 bases lay between the germline ends. The CDR3: CASSDPRGWGYTF. As DNA, the CDR3 is TGTGCCAGCAGTGACCCCAGGGGTTGGGGCTACACCTTC.

This clone was seen only a few times. J is TRBJ2-7 and V is TRBV30, with TRBD1 matching over 8 bases. The CDR3 contains 14 residues. Germline trimming cut 3 bases from V and 1 base from J; bases unmatched to any gene: 5. The V gene's germline CDR1 is GTSNPN and CDR2 SVGIG (reference sequence). CDR3 DNA sequence: TGTGCCTGGAGAAAAGGGACAGGTTCCTACGAGCAGTACTTC. It yields the protein CAWRKGTGSYEQYF.